This is a list of T cell receptor beta chains from one sample in a study of CD8 T cells in ankylosing spondylitis. In TCRdb, the 5' RACE reads were re-called with MiXCR into one record per CDR3 protein. The repertoire holds approximately 290,000 distinct CDR3 sequences, 20% seen once, with roughly 3.6% in the top ten. Sample: blood, either unsorted or a sorted T cell fraction (not recorded which). These receptors were taken from a female donor with ankylosing spondylitis or in good health (not recorded which). CDR3s include the opening cysteine and the closing phenylalanine or tryptophan. A D gene is named only where the DNA matches it firmly. The listing skips clone size in some rows; elsewhere it reads once, few, many or a size class.

v_gene	j_gene	abundance	d_gene	CDR3aa	CDR3nt
TRBV6-5	TRBJ2-1	many	.	CASSYSYPRAGTYNEQFF	TGTGCCAGCAGTTACTCGTATCCTCGGGCGGGGACTTACAATGAGCAGTTCTTC
TRBV12-3/TRBV12-4	TRBJ1-6	few	.	CASSSRGSAPLHF	TGTGCCAGCAGTTCCCGGGGATCTGCACCCCTCCACTTT
TRBV18	TRBJ2-5	.	TRBD1	CASSPLEDRVPETQYF	TGTGCCAGCTCACCACTCGAGGACAGGGTGCCAGAGACCCAGTACTTC
TRBV4-3	TRBJ2-3	.	TRBD2	CASSQRVGSGRANTQYF	TGCGCCAGCAGCCAAAGAGTGGGTAGCGGGAGAGCGAATACGCAGTATTTT
TRBV4-2	TRBJ1-2	few	TRBD1	CASSPRSGQGPTSPWSNYGYTF	TGTGCCAGCAGCCCACGATCGGGACAGGGGCCAACAAGTCCCTGGTCTAACTATGGCTACACCTTC
TRBV6-5	TRBJ1-1	.	.	CASSYDPGLNTEAFF	TGTGCCAGCAGTTACGATCCAGGCTTGAACACTGAAGCTTTCTTT
TRBV6-2/TRBV6-3	TRBJ2-1	.	TRBD1	CASKTGLPNEQFF	TGTGCCAGCAAGACAGGGCTGCCGAATGAGCAGTTCTTC
TRBV20-1	TRBJ2-7	few	TRBD2	CSARTSGGTYEQYF	TGCAGTGCTAGGACTAGCGGGGGGACCTACGAGCAGTACTTC
TRBV28	TRBJ2-1	.	TRBD2	CASSLMVSGRANNEQFF	TGTGCCAGCAGTTTAATGGTTAGCGGGAGGGCCAACAATGAGCAGTTCTTC
TRBV10-3	TRBJ2-1	many	.	CAISDHTRGQFF	TGTGCCATCAGTGACCACACCCGTGGGCAGTTCTTC
TRBV5-6	TRBJ1-1	.	.	CARGLRLNTEAFF	TGTGCCAGGGGCTTGCGGCTGAACACTGAAGCTTTCTTT
TRBV28	TRBJ2-6	few	.	CASSYGGNVLTF	TGTGCCAGCAGTTATGGTGGCAACGTCCTGACTTTC
TRBV9	TRBJ2-1	few	.	CASCREAGEQFF	TGTGCCAGCTGCCGGGAAGCTGGTGAGCAGTTCTTC
TRBV7-8	TRBJ1-5	few	.	CASGVVRPQHF	TGTGCCAGCGGGGTTGTGAGGCCCCAGCATTTT
TRBV5-6	TRBJ2-7	few	.	CAMSPGGLKQYF	TGTGCCATGAGCCCCGGAGGGCTCAAGCAGTACTTC
TRBV20-1	TRBJ2-3	many	TRBD2	CSAGTSGRSSTDTQYF	TGCAGTGCTGGGACTAGCGGTCGGAGCTCCACAGATACGCAGTATTTT
TRBV5-1	TRBJ2-1	few	TRBD2	CASSLAASGSYNEQFF	TGCGCCAGCAGCTTGGCCGCTAGCGGTTCTTACAATGAGCAGTTCTTC
TRBV20-1	TRBJ2-1	.	TRBD2	CSATRGTSGRAYEQFF	TGCAGTGCTACTAGAGGGACTAGCGGGAGGGCGTATGAGCAGTTCTTC
TRBV5-5	TRBJ2-7	.	.	CASTTESYEQYF	TGTGCCAGCACGACAGAGTCCTACGAGCAGTACTTC
TRBV9	TRBJ1-1	.	TRBD1	CASSLRPTGMGTEAFF	TGTGCCAGCAGCCTGCGACCGACAGGGATGGGCACTGAAGCTTTCTTT
TRBV4-3	TRBJ2-5	few	.	CASSRQASQETQYF	TGCGCCAGCAGCCGACAGGCATCGCAAGAGACCCAGTACTTC
TRBV14	TRBJ1-2	.	.	CASSQEGRSYGYTF	TGTGCCAGCAGCCAAGAAGGCAGAAGCTATGGCTACACCTTC
TRBV6-5	TRBJ2-1	many	.	CASSRQTNEQFF	TGTGCCAGCAGCAGACAGACTAATGAGCAGTTCTTC
TRBV7-6	TRBJ1-2	.	TRBD1	CASSLKDRGKYGYTF	TGTGCCAGCAGCTTAAAGGACAGGGGGAAATATGGCTACACCTTC
TRBV12-3/TRBV12-4	TRBJ2-7	few	TRBD1	CASRRRQGAYEQYF	TGTGCCAGCAGACGACGACAGGGGGCCTACGAGCAGTACTTC
TRBV6-4	TRBJ2-3	.	.	CASSRTLLTDTQYF	TGTGCCAGCAGTCGGACCCTCCTCACAGATACGCAGTATTTT
TRBV9	TRBJ2-2	.	TRBD2	CASSAMSGRNTGELFF	TGTGCCAGCAGCGCCATGAGCGGGAGGAACACCGGGGAGCTGTTTTTT
TRBV6-1	TRBJ2-1	few	.	CATRKVAVSNEQFF	TGTGCCACCCGTAAGGTAGCGGTCTCCAATGAGCAGTTCTTC
TRBV30	TRBJ2-3	.	.	CAWSVALTDTQYF	TGTGCCTGGAGTGTAGCCCTAACAGATACGCAGTATTTT
TRBV24-1	TRBJ2-7	few	.	CATSDTQGLNEQYF	TGTGCCACCAGTGATACACAGGGTCTCAACGAGCAGTACTTC
TRBV20-1	TRBJ2-1	.	TRBD2	CSAIGLVSNEQFF	TGCAGTGCTATCGGACTAGTCTCCAATGAGCAGTTCTTC
TRBV12-3/TRBV12-4	TRBJ1-1	many	.	CASTTDASRAFF	TGTGCCAGCACCACCGATGCGTCGCGGGCTTTCTTT
TRBV15	TRBJ2-5	.	.	CATSSDRRIQETQYF	TGTGCCACCAGCAGTGACAGGCGAATCCAAGAGACCCAGTACTTC
TRBV7-9	TRBJ2-1	many	TRBD2	CASSAASGRSPSSYNEQFF	TGTGCCAGCAGTGCTGCGAGCGGGAGATCCCCTAGCTCCTACAATGAGCAGTTCTTC
TRBV20-1	TRBJ2-7	.	.	CSATRDGSMAYEQYF	TGCAGTGCTACCCGGGACGGCAGTATGGCCTACGAGCAGTACTTC
TRBV5-1	TRBJ2-5	few	TRBD1	CASSLRAGGDETQYF	TGCGCCAGCAGCCTTCGCGCAGGGGGCGACGAGACCCAGTACTTC
TRBV5-1	TRBJ1-2	few	TRBD1	CASSLEQGANYGYTF	TGCGCCAGCAGCTTGGAACAGGGGGCTAACTATGGCTACACCTTC
TRBV15	TRBJ2-1	.	.	CATSPRRSGGGRNEQFF	TGTGCCACCAGCCCCCGGAGAAGCGGTGGGGGTCGGAATGAGCAGTTCTTC
TRBV28	TRBJ2-7	.	.	CASKPTKDPYEQYF	TGTGCCAGCAAGCCGACAAAAGACCCCTACGAGCAGTACTTC
TRBV10-2	TRBJ2-7	many	TRBD2	CASSERVKGGTSSRRTYEQYF	TGCGCCAGCAGTGAGAGGGTAAAGGGGGGGACTAGCAGTAGGAGGACCTACGAGCAGTACTTC
TRBV11-2	TRBJ2-1	few	TRBD2	CASSLPRGSGRSNNEQFF	TGTGCCAGCAGCTTACCTCGGGGTAGCGGGAGGTCCAACAATGAGCAGTTCTTC
TRBV7-2	TRBJ1-6	.	TRBD1	CASSLGRDRRNSPLHF	TGTGCCAGCAGCTTAGGACGGGACAGGCGTAATTCACCCCTCCACTTT
TRBV4-3	TRBJ2-7	.	TRBD2	CASSQAGTSERYF	TGCGCCAGCAGCCAAGCCGGGACTAGCGAGAGGTACTTC
TRBV20-1	TRBJ2-5	.	TRBD2	CSARRLAGGPETQYF	TGCAGTGCTAGACGCCTAGCGGGAGGGCCAGAGACCCAGTACTTC
TRBV20-1	TRBJ2-5	.	TRBD1	CSARGQGRDETQYF	TGCAGTGCTCGAGGACAGGGACGGGATGAGACCCAGTACTTC
TRBV12-3/TRBV12-4	TRBJ2-7	few	TRBD1	CASSFFRQGNYEQYF	TGTGCCAGCAGTTTCTTCCGACAGGGGAACTACGAGCAGTACTTC
TRBV7-2	TRBJ1-5	.	.	CASSLVGSNQPQHF	TGTGCCAGCAGCTTAGTCGGCAGCAATCAGCCCCAGCATTTT
TRBV7-8	TRBJ2-2	.	TRBD2	CASSLGGGTPGTGELFF	TGTGCCAGCAGCTTAGGGGGGGGGACCCCGGGCACCGGGGAGCTGTTTTTT
TRBV7-3	TRBJ2-2	.	TRBD2	CASTPGGSENTGELFF	TGTGCCAGCACCCCCGGCGGGAGCGAGAACACCGGGGAGCTGTTTTTT
TRBV10-3	TRBJ2-1	many	.	CAISGQDSYNEQFF	TGTGCCATCAGTGGGCAGGATTCCTACAATGAGCAGTTCTTC
TRBV20-1	TRBJ2-1	few	.	CSARLRGGPSYNEQFF	TGCAGTGCTAGACTAAGGGGGGGCCCCTCCTACAATGAGCAGTTCTTC
TRBV5-1	TRBJ2-1	.	TRBD1	CASSLGGTGNYNEQFF	TGCGCCAGCAGCTTGGGTGGGACAGGGAACTACAATGAGCAGTTCTTC
TRBV12-3/TRBV12-4	TRBJ2-1	.	TRBD2	CASTPYSGGRAVNEQFF	TGTGCCAGCACCCCTTACAGTGGAGGGAGGGCCGTAAATGAGCAGTTCTTC
TRBV11-2	TRBJ2-1	many	.	CASSLTRGQFF	TGTGCCAGCAGCTTGACCCGGGGGCAGTTCTTC
TRBV4-1	TRBJ2-1	few	.	CASSQGFFSSYNEQFF	TGCGCCAGCAGCCAAGGATTTTTTAGCTCCTACAATGAGCAGTTCTTC